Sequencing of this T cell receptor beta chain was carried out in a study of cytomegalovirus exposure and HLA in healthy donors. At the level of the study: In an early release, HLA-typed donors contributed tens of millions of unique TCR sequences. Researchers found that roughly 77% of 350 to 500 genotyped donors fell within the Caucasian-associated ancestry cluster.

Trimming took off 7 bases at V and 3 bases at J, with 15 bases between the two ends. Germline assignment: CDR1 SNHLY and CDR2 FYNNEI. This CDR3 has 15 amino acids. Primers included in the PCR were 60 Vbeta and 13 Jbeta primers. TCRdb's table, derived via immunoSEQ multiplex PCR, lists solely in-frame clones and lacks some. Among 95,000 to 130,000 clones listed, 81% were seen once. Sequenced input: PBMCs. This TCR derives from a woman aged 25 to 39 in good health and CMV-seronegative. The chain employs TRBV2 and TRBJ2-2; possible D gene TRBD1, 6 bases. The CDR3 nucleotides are TGTGCCAGCAAGAACCGGGACACCGACACCGGGGAGCTGTTTTTT. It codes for CASKNRDTDTGELFF.